A selection of T cell receptor beta chains follows, all from one sample in a study of T cells after yellow fever vaccination. MiXCR, applied by TCRdb to the 5' RACE reads, yields one record per CDR3 protein. The table shows hundreds of thousands of distinct CDR3 sequences, with about 3.5% occurring only once. Sequencing used PBMCs, obtained on the day of the yellow fever booster vaccination. Receptors originate from a young man who received the YFV17D yellow fever vaccine. The CDR3 runs from the conserved cysteine through the conserved F or W. D genes are given only for firm matches. Clone sizes are given selectively: once, few, many, or a class where the clone is expanded.

d_call,clone_size,j_call,v_call,cdr3_nt,cdr3_aa
TRBD2,-,TRBJ2-3,TRBV4-3,TGCGCCAGCAGCCAAGACCTAGCGGGCACAGATACGCAGTATTTT,CASSQDLAGTDTQYF
TRBD2,many,TRBJ2-1,TRBV7-3,TGTGCCAGCAGCCTGGGACTAGCGAGAAATGAGCAGTTCTTC,CASSLGLARNEQFF
-,few,TRBJ1-1,TRBV29-1,TGCAGCGTTGGGGAGATGAACACTGAAGCTTTCTTT,CSVGEMNTEAFF
TRBD1,-,TRBJ2-3,TRBV6-2/TRBV6-3,TGTGCCAGCAGTTACTTAGGGGGCCGCACAGATACGCAGTATTTT,CASSYLGGRTDTQYF
TRBD1,-,TRBJ2-1,TRBV28,TGTGCCAGCAGTTTATTGGGATTAGGGGGCCATGAGCAGTTCTTC,CASSLLGLGGHEQFF
-,many,TRBJ1-5,TRBV7-8,TGTGCCAGCAGCAAGGTGGAGGGGACTTATAGCAATCAGCCCCAGCATTTT,CASSKVEGTYSNQPQHF
-,-,TRBJ2-1,TRBV5-4,TGTGCCAGCAGCCTGGCCCCCAGCCCCGGGGGCAATGAGCAGTTCTTC,CASSLAPSPGGNEQFF
-,-,TRBJ1-2,TRBV30,TGTGCCTGGAGTCCGCTGGGGCAGCTGATCTATGGCTACACCTTC,CAWSPLGQLIYGYTF
TRBD1,few,TRBJ1-1,TRBV7-2,TGTGCCAGCAGCTTGGCCACCGGGACAGGGGACACTGAAGCTTTCTTT,CASSLATGTGDTEAFF
-,-,TRBJ1-6,TRBV28,TGTGCCAGCAGCGACGCTCCGGGACGGGAGGTTTTCTCCTATAATTCACCCCTCCACTTT,CASSDAPGREVFSYNSPLHF
TRBD1,few,TRBJ1-2,TRBV5-1,TGCGCCAGCAGCTTAGGGACAGGGCGTCTGAATGGCTACACCTTC,CASSLGTGRLNGYTF
TRBD2,few,TRBJ2-3,TRBV9,TGTGCCAGCAGCGCCCGGTGGACTAGCGGGGGGGCACAAGATACGCAGTATTTT,CASSARWTSGGAQDTQYF
-,many,TRBJ2-2,TRBV5-4,TGTGCCAGCAGCTTCCGGGGCTTGAACACCGGGGAGCTGTTTTTT,CASSFRGLNTGELFF
-,few,TRBJ1-5,TRBV19,TGTGCCAGTAGCCCCGGGGAGCCCCAGCATTTT,CASSPGEPQHF
TRBD2,few,TRBJ2-6,TRBV4-2,TGTGCCAGCAGCCTTAACGGTGCGGGGGTGAGCTCTGGGGCCAACGTCCTGACTTTC,CASSLNGAGVSSGANVLTF
-,few,TRBJ1-2,TRBV7-2,TGTGCCAGCAGCTTAGCGTGGACAGAACTCGGCTACACCTTC,CASSLAWTELGYTF
-,few,TRBJ2-3,TRBV6-5,TGTGCCAGCAGTTACCTCCGCGGTGGCCCAGATACGCAGTATTTT,CASSYLRGGPDTQYF
-,few,TRBJ1-1,TRBV20-1,TGCAGTGCTAGAGGCAGGAGGCGCGGTCAGGGTGACACTGAAGCTTTCTTT,CSARGRRRGQGDTEAFF
-,few,TRBJ2-3,TRBV7-2,TGTGCCAGCAGCTTAGATTCCCAGTCCACAGATACGCAGTATTTT,CASSLDSQSTDTQYF
-,-,TRBJ1-2,TRBV6-5,TGTGCCAGCAGTTCTACCCATTATGGCTACACCTTC,CASSSTHYGYTF
-,many,TRBJ2-1,TRBV15,TGTGCCACCAGCAGAGATCTCATGGTAATAGTCGCCTACAATGAGCAGTTCTTC,CATSRDLMVIVAYNEQFF
TRBD1,few,TRBJ2-3,TRBV20-1,TGCAGTGCCCCGGACAGGGGGAGGACAGATACGCAGTATTTT,CSAPDRGRTDTQYF
TRBD1,many,TRBJ2-3,TRBV7-2,TGTGCCAGCAGCTTAGTTTCAGGACAGGGAAACACAGATACGCAGTATTTT,CASSLVSGQGNTDTQYF
-,many,TRBJ1-1,TRBV7-8,TGTGCCAGCAGCTTAGAGGCGGGGGGAGGGACTGAAGCTTTCTTT,CASSLEAGGGTEAFF
TRBD1,few,TRBJ2-7,TRBV24-1,TGTGCCACCAGTGAATCGGACAGGACCTACGAGCAGTACTTC,CATSESDRTYEQYF
-,-,TRBJ2-5,TRBV12-3/TRBV12-4,TGTGCCAGCCGCAAGGGGCCCCAAGAGACCCAGTACTTC,CASRKGPQETQYF
-,-,TRBJ1-3,TRBV5-1,TGCGCCAGCAGCCCGGTGGCAGGGGCCTCCTCTGGAAACACCATATATTTT,CASSPVAGASSGNTIYF
-,many,TRBJ1-4,TRBV4-2,TGTGCCAGCAGCCAAGATCGGGGTGGGGGCAATGAAAAACTGTTTTTT,CASSQDRGGGNEKLFF
TRBD1,many,TRBJ2-1,TRBV10-3,TGTGCCATCAGTGAGTCGGTGACAGGGGGGTCCGAACAGTTCTTC,CAISESVTGGSEQFF
-,few,TRBJ2-4,TRBV11-2,TGTGCCAGCAGCAGTGGGTCTAGGGTGAACATTCAGTACTTC,CASSSGSRVNIQYF
-,-,TRBJ2-3,TRBV7-2,TGTGCCAGCACCCTTAGTGGCAGGGCGACAGATACGCAGTATTTT,CASTLSGRATDTQYF
TRBD1,few,TRBJ1-2,TRBV27,TGTGCCAGCAGCCTTTCCCCTATGGGCAGGGGGGAATATGGCTACACCTTC,CASSLSPMGRGEYGYTF
TRBD1,many,TRBJ2-1,TRBV12-3/TRBV12-4,TGTGCCAGCAGCCGAGACAGGGGGTATTACAATGAGCAGTTCTTC,CASSRDRGYYNEQFF
-,many,TRBJ2-5,TRBV6-2/TRBV6-3,TGTGCCAGCAGCGCCGATGTTGCAGAGACCCAGTACTTC,CASSADVAETQYF
-,-,TRBJ1-5,TRBV7-7,TGTGCTAGCAGTCCTGCGGACAGCCCCGGGCAGCCCCAGCATTTT,CASSPADSPGQPQHF
-,many,TRBJ1-1,TRBV6-2/TRBV6-3,TGTGCCAGCAGTTGGGACTACATCGGACAGAAGAACACTGAAGCTTTCTTT,CASSWDYIGQKNTEAFF
-,many,TRBJ2-1,TRBV6-5,TGCGCCAGCAGCTTCGGCGGCTACAATGAGCAGTTCTTC,CASSFGGYNEQFF
-,many,TRBJ1-1,TRBV25-1,TGTGCCAGCAGTGAATTATTCGGGGGGAAGAACACTGAAGCTTTCTTT,CASSELFGGKNTEAFF
-,many,TRBJ1-2,TRBV12-3/TRBV12-4,TGTGCCAGCAGTGAAACAGGGATACCCGGCTACACCTTC,CASSETGIPGYTF